One and the same sample provided the 25 T cell receptor beta chains below, sequenced in a study of T cells in Graves' hyperthyroidism and ophthalmopathy. TCR beta CDR3 regions were amplified from RNA transcripts. Researchers ran a first-round RT-PCR on the TCR CDR3 using the HTBI primer set. Each CDR3 protein is one row after TCRdb ran MiXCR on the multiplex PCR reads. Altogether about 700,000 distinct CDR3 sequences are present, nearly 45% being singletons, with the ten largest covering under 8%. Material for sequencing was peripheral blood or thyroid tissue (not recorded which). The receptor set was obtained from an adult man with Graves' disease, either hyperthyroidism or ophthalmopathy (not recorded which).

This clonotype has a count of ten or more. The chain couples TRBV7-9 to TRBJ2-7, with TRBD2 identical over 14 bases. Trimming cost V 5 bases and J 5 bases; bases outside gene matches: 8. The CDR3 consists of 16 residues. From germline, CDR1 is SEHNR and CDR2 FQNEAQ (reference sequence). The CDR3: CASSLSPGLAGDEQYF. In DNA, the CDR3 is TGTGCCAGCAGCCTTAGTCCGGGACTAGCGGGGGACGAGCAGTACTTC.

The chain employs TRBV20-1 and TRBJ1-4, with D perhaps matching TRBD1 (6 bases). Trimming pared 2 bases from V and 8 bases from J, leaving 21 bases between. This CDR3 region has 16 residues. The germline V gene encodes CDR1 DFQATT and CDR2 SNEGSKA (reference sequence). CDR3 in amino acids: CSARTATGGGREKLFF. The CDR3 nucleotides are TGCAGTGCTAGAACTGCGACGGGGGGGGGCCGGGAAAAACTGTTTTTT.

As concerns this clonotype: A much larger clone lies a single base off, so this may be a read error. The chain links TRBV7-8 to TRBJ1-4, with no clear D. Germline loops: CDR1 SGHVS, CDR2 FQNEAQ. The CDR3 is made up of 16 amino acids. The CDR3 protein is CASSQRARGTNGKLFF. The DNA for the CDR3 is TGTGCCAGCAGCCAGAGAGCCCGGGGAACTAATGGAAAACTGTTTTTT. The full variable domain, in which reference TRBV7-8 and TRBJ1-4 provide the parts outside the CDR3, is GAGVSQSPRYKVAKRGQDVALRCDPISGHVSLFWYQQALGQGPEFLTYFQNEAQLDKSGLPSDRFFAERPEGSVSTLKIQRTQQEDSAVYLCASSQRARGTNGKLFFGSGTQLSVL.

The J gene is TRBJ1-5, the V gene TRBV20-1; D perhaps matches TRBD1 (6 bases). Germline assignment: CDR1 DFQATT and CDR2 SNEGSKA (reference sequence). There are 13 residues in the CDR3. V was trimmed by 5 bases and J by 4 bases, leaving 12 bases between them. The CDR3 spells CSAEKGGNQPQHF. The CDR3, as DNA: TGCAGTGCTGAGAAAGGGGGGAATCAGCCCCAGCATTTT.

The table lists this clonotype with a few counts. The rearrangement links TRBV7-6 to TRBJ2-3; D unclear. Germline loops: CDR1 SGHVS, CDR2 FNYEAQ. With 4 bases removed from V and 4 bases from J, the gap between germline ends came to 9 bases. There are 13 residues in the CDR3. The chain's CDR3 is CASSSRLADTQYF. The CDR3 DNA reads as TGTGCCAGCAGCTCGCGTCTCGCAGATACGCAGTATTTT. The entire variable domain, with the rest obtained from reference TRBV7-6 and TRBJ2-3, is as follows: GAGVSQSPRYKVTKRGQDVALRCDPISGHVSLYWYRQALGQGPEFLTYFNYEAQQDKSGLPNDRFSAERPEGSISTLTIQRTEQRDSAMYRCASSSRLADTQYFGPGTRLTVL.

Remarks on this clonotype: A read error may explain this, as a much larger clone is one base away. This sequence joins TRBV7-8 and TRBJ1-1; no firm D call. From germline, CDR1 is SGHVS and CDR2 FQNEAQ. This CDR3 is built from 13 residues. V was cut by 4 bases and J by 5 bases, with 11 bases left in between. CDR3 coding DNA: TGTGCCAGCAGCTCCTCCCACAGAACTGAAGCTTTCTTT. Translated: CASSSSHRTEAFF.

This clonotype was recorded at least ten times. The chain is built from TRBV7-8 and TRBJ1-2, with unresolved D. V was clipped by 1 base and J by 1 base, with 10 bases between them. The CDR3 is 15 residues long. Germline CDR1 and CDR2: SGHVS and FQNEAQ. CDR3 region: CASSLEYGLNYGYTF. The CDR3 DNA is TGTGCCAGCAGCTTAGAATACGGACTTAACTATGGCTACACCTTC.

The chain uses TRBV7-8 and TRBJ2-7; a weak D match, TRBD2 (5 bases). V gave up 5 bases and J gave up 2 bases, with 10 bases separating them. The CDR3 is 13 residues long. The V gene's germline CDR1 is SGHVS and CDR2 FQNEAQ. This CDR3 reads CASSPDSPYEQYF. The CDR3 DNA is TGTGCCAGCAGCCCGGACTCGCCCTACGAGCAGTACTTC.

This clonotype was recorded many times. The CDR3 nucleotides are TGTGCCAGCAGTGATGGGGGGCTAGTCGGAAACACCATATATTTT. Amino acids: CASSDGGLVGNTIYF. The chain has TRBV25-1 and TRBJ1-3, with a tentative D call TRBD1 (6 bases). Per the germline V gene, CDR1 is MGHDK and CDR2 is SYGVNS. V lost 3 bases, J lost 4 bases, and 13 bases lay in between. This CDR3 is built from 15 residues.

On this clonotype: A read error may produce the germline difference seen at one junction end. This sequence joins TRBV2 and TRBJ2-7, with a weak D call TRBD2 (5 bases). Looked up from germline, CDR1 is SNHLY and CDR2 is FYNNEI. The CDR3 totals 14 residues. The CDR3 sequence is CASRVTQNTGELYF. The CDR3 DNA reads as TGTGCCAGCAGGGTGACACAGAACACCGGGGAGCTGTACTTC.

Only a few counts were recorded for this clonotype. The chain employs TRBV2 and TRBJ2-5; D possibly corresponds to TRBD1 (6 bases). The CDR3 consists of 15 residues. The germline gives CDR1 SNHLY, CDR2 FYNNEI. V shed 9 bases and J shed 2 bases, with 19 bases lying between them. Here the CDR3 reads CASRTRPGQQETQYF. The CDR3 DNA sequence: TGTGCCAGTCGGACACGACCGGGACAACAAGAGACCCAGTACTTC.

The chain employs TRBV7-3 and TRBJ2-7, with 12 bases identical to TRBD2. The length of the CDR3 is 17 residues. With 3 bases clipped from V and 3 bases from J, the junction kept 9 bases outside the gene matches. CDR1 is SGHTA, CDR2 FQGTGA, per germline. DNA of the CDR3: TGTGCCAGCAGCTTGCTAGCGGGAGGGATCCTTGTCTACGAGCAGTACTTC. Translating it yields CASSLLAGGILVYEQYF.

The V and J genes are TRBV2 and TRBJ2-7; D unclear. The CDR3 has 11 amino acids. Trimming took 8 bases from V and 3 from J, leaving 8 bases between them. Germline CDR1 SNHLY, CDR2 FYNNEI. The CDR3 loop is CASPPGYEQYF. Written as DNA, the CDR3 is TGTGCCAGCCCCCCGGGCTACGAGCAGTACTTC.

This chain links TRBV6-1 with TRBJ2-7; maybe TRBD2 (6 bases). The length of the CDR3 is 14 residues. From germline, CDR1 is MNHNS and CDR2 SASEGT. The V end was cut by 5 bases, the J end by 0 bases, with 11 bases between. In DNA, the CDR3 is TGTGCCAGCAGTATGGCGGGGTCCTCCTACGAGCAGTACTTC. Translation gives CASSMAGSSYEQYF.

This clonotype showed up just a few times. V gene TRBV19 combines with J gene TRBJ1-1, with 7 bases identical to TRBD1. With V trimmed by 2 bases and J by 9 bases, 15 bases remained unmatched. The CDR3 runs 16 residues. Germline-derived CDR1 and CDR2 are LNHDA and SQIVND (reference sequence). CDR3 nucleotide sequence: TGTGCCAGTAGTATACAAAAACAGGGGAAGGAGGAGAAAGCTTTCTTT. Translated: CASSIQKQGKEEKAFF. The full variable domain, completed using reference TRBV19 and TRBJ1-1, is DGGITQSPKYLFRKEGQNVTLSCEQNLNHDAMYWYRQDPGQGLRLIYYSQIVNDFQKGDIAEGYSVSREKKESFPLTVTSAQKNPTAFYLCASSIQKQGKEEKAFFGQGTRLTVV.

Worth noting for this clonotype: A clone one base away is much larger, so this may be a read error. The J gene is TRBJ2-7, the V gene TRBV10-2; weak D call: TRBD2 (7 bases). The CDR3 covers 13 residues. Germline V gene data show CDR1 as WSHSY and CDR2 as SAAADI. Here the CDR3 reads CATKGGHGYGQYF. CDR3 DNA sequence: TGCGCCACCAAGGGGGGGCATGGCTACGGGCAGTACTTC.

This clonotype was observed many times. The V gene is TRBV7-2, the J gene TRBJ1-5; D is undetermined. CDR3 length: 18 residues. Per the germline V gene, CDR1 is SGHTA and CDR2 is FQGNSA. V was cut by 0 bases and J by 0 bases, with 15 bases left in between. The CDR3 region has the DNA TGTGCCAGCAGCTTAGCGGGAGGCAGGACGGATAGCAATCAGCCCCAGCATTTT. Translating it yields CASSLAGGRTDSNQPQHF.

The CDR3 loop is CASSLVGGGDSYEQYF. The CDR3 nucleotides are TGTGCCAGCAGCTTGGTCGGGGGAGGAGACTCCTACGAGCAGTACTTC. This chain links TRBV7-9 with TRBJ2-7, with a weak D call TRBD2 (6 bases). Germline V gene sequence: CDR1 SEHNR, CDR2 FQNEAQ (reference sequence). This CDR3 has 16 amino acids. V lost 3 bases to trimming and J lost 0 bases, with 15 bases between them.

This clonotype has at least ten counts. The chain joins TRBV9 to TRBJ1-2; a weak D match, TRBD1 (5 bases). V was clipped by 0 bases and J by 0 bases, with 9 bases between them. CDR1 SGDLS and CDR2 YYNGEE come from the germline V gene. This CDR3 spans 15 amino acids. CDR3 sequence (DNA): TGTGCCAGCAGCGTAGGGGACGGACCTAACTATGGCTACACCTTC. Translation: CASSVGDGPNYGYTF.

This clonotype was observed many times. The chain uses TRBV20-1 and TRBJ2-7; 9 bases are a match to TRBD2. This CDR3 region has 13 residues. Germline V gives CDR1 DFQATT, CDR2 SNEGSKA (reference sequence). V lost 5 bases, J lost 4 bases, and 6 bases stayed unmatched. CDR3 sequence (DNA): TGCAGTGCTGAGCGGGGGGACCTATACGAGCAGTACTTC. Its protein is CSAERGDLYEQYF.

This clonotype has ten or more counts. The CDR3 DNA reads as TGTGCCAGCAGCTTCTCTTGGGACCCCGGGCACGAGCAGTACTTC. It encodes CASSFSWDPGHEQYF. The chain couples TRBV7-9 to TRBJ2-7; D may be TRBD1 or TRBD2 (5 bases each). Trimming left V 3 bases short and J 5 bases short, with 17 bases between. This CDR3 region has 15 residues. CDR1 is SEHNR, CDR2 FQNEAQ, per germline (reference sequence).

The rearrangement uses TRBV19 and TRBJ1-2; no clear D. The germline V gene encodes CDR1 LNHDA and CDR2 SQIVND (reference sequence). CDR3 length equals 15 residues. Trimming took off 0 bases at V and 3 bases at J, with 11 bases between the two ends. CDR3 in amino acids: CASSIDHSRDYGYTF. As DNA, the CDR3 is TGTGCCAGTAGTATAGATCACAGCCGAGACTATGGCTACACCTTC.

The chain links TRBV2 to TRBJ2-7, with 14 bases matching TRBD2. Germline V CDR1 and CDR2: SNHLY, FYNNEI. Trimming removed 7 bases from V and 4 bases from J; junction bases left unmatched: 9. This CDR3 has 16 amino acids. CDR3 in DNA: TGTGCCAGCAAGGGACTAGCGGGAGAGACTCATTACGAGCAGTACTTC. Translated, it gives CASKGLAGETHYEQYF.

The chain links TRBV7-9 to TRBJ1-5; D not resolved. The CDR3 is 12 amino acids. V lost 6 bases, J lost 3 bases, and 6 bases lay in between. Germline V lookup: CDR1 SEHNR, CDR2 FQNEAQ (reference sequence). The CDR3 loop reads CASRFYNQPQHF. CDR3 in DNA: TGTGCCAGCAGGTTCTACAATCAGCCCCAGCATTTT.

Comments on this clonotype: A much larger clonotype is one base distant, so this may be a read error. Because the CDR3 is missing its conserved closing phenylalanine or tryptophan, this is likely a read error. The chain uses TRBV9 and TRBJ2-7; 7 bases are a match to TRBD2. This CDR3 contains 14 residues. Per germline, CDR1 SGDLS and CDR2 YYNGEE. Trimming at V came to 1 base and at J to 6 bases, leaving 7 bases not matched to a gene. The CDR3 nucleotides are TGTGCCAGCAGCGTATGGGAGGGTGACCTCGAGCAGTACCTC. Its protein is CASSVWEGDLEQYL.